These 15 T cell receptor beta chains came from one sample sequenced in a study of OX40 agonist ivuxolimab in advanced cancers. This table comes from immunoSEQ multiplex PCR, and its TCRdb copy is limited to in-frame clones, with some not included. The sample has 70,000 to 85,000 clones, approximately 90% seen once. The material was CD4+ or CD8+ T cells sorted from blood, obtained in a trial of the OX40 agonist ivuxolimab. These receptor sequences come from an adult with an advanced solid tumor such as melanoma, head and neck, liver or kidney cancer.

The J gene is TRBJ2-2, the V gene TRBV5-5, with D hard to call. The V end lost 0 bases, the J end lost 2 bases, and 5 bases lay between the germline ends. The CDR3 loop spans 14 amino acids. Germline CDR1 is SGHKS and CDR2 is YYEKEE (reference sequence). The CDR3, as DNA: TGTGCCAGCAGCTTGGCTCCCAACACCGGGGAGCTGTTTTTT. It yields the protein CASSLAPNTGELFF.

The rearrangement joins TRBV27 to TRBJ1-2, with D perhaps TRBD1 (5 bases). This CDR3 spans 16 amino acids. Deletions cut 5 bases from V and 0 bases from J, with 16 bases between. Germline V lookup: CDR1 MNHEY, CDR2 SMNVEV (reference sequence). CDR3 coding DNA: TGTGCCAGCAGTCCTTGGGGGACGGAAGCTAACTATGGCTACACCTTC. It yields the protein CASSPWGTEANYGYTF.

This chain links TRBV7-6 with TRBJ2-7; the D gene is possibly TRBD1 (5 bases). From germline, CDR1 is SGHVS and CDR2 FNYEAQ. This CDR3 is 14 amino acids long. Between the trimmed V and J ends, which lost 1 base and 6 bases, there was a span of 13 bases. In DNA, the CDR3 is TGTGCCAGCAGCTTAGTGGCAGGGTCGGGCGAGCAGTACTTC. Translating gives CASSLVAGSGEQYF.

The chain uses TRBV19 and TRBJ1-6; no clear D gene. Germline values: CDR1 LNHDA, CDR2 SQIVND (reference sequence). This CDR3 is 16 amino acids long. V was trimmed by 5 bases and J by 1 base, leaving 12 bases between them. In nucleotides, the CDR3 is TGTGCCAGTAGTCCGGGTGGTCGATCCTATAATTCACCCCTCCACTTT. Protein product: CASSPGGRSYNSPLHF.

This chain links TRBV28 with TRBJ2-7; 9 bases agree with TRBD1. Germline CDR1 is MDHEN and CDR2 is SYDVKM. CDR3 length: 15 amino acids. Trimming took 5 bases from V and 4 from J; bases not matched to a gene: 9. Here the CDR3 DNA reads TGTGCCAGCAGTGATGGACAGGGGATGTTGTACGAGCAGTACTTC. Its protein is CASSDGQGMLYEQYF. Combining the CDR3 with reference TRBV28 and TRBJ2-7 gives the whole variable domain DVKVTQSSRYLVKRTGEKVFLECVQDMDHENMFWYRQDPGLGLRLIYFSYDVKMKEKGDIPEGYSVSREKKERFSLILESASTNQTSMYLCASSDGQGMLYEQYFGPGTRLTVT.

The chain joins TRBV28 to TRBJ1-5, with D perhaps TRBD1 (6 bases). There are 14 residues in the CDR3. V lost 4 bases and J lost 2, with 9 bases in between. From germline, CDR1 is MDHEN and CDR2 SYDVKM. CDR3 nucleotides: TGTGCCAGCAGTTACAGGGTTGGCAATCAGCCCCAGCATTTT. This codes for CASSYRVGNQPQHF.

The rearrangement uses TRBV19 and TRBJ2-1; TRBD2 agrees at 10 bases. There are 15 residues in the CDR3. V was pared by 2 bases and J by 7 bases, with 5 bases of the junction left unmatched. Germline values: CDR1 LNHDA, CDR2 SQIVND (reference sequence). CDR3: CASSIQLAGLNEQFF. The CDR3 DNA is TGTGCCAGTAGTATACAACTAGCGGGATTGAATGAGCAGTTCTTC.

The chain links TRBV18 to TRBJ2-7; possibly TRBD1 for D (6 bases). The V end was cut by 0 bases, the J end by 0 bases, with 18 bases between. The CDR3 consists of 18 residues. CDR1 and CDR2 (germline): KGHSH, LQKENI. Here the CDR3 DNA reads TGTGCCAGCTCACCACCGCTGCGGACAGTTCAGAGCTCCTACGAGCAGTACTTC. Translated: CASSPPLRTVQSSYEQYF.

The chain joins TRBV7-9 to TRBJ1-1; D perhaps matches TRBD1 (6 bases). The germline V gene encodes CDR1 SEHNR and CDR2 FQNEAQ (reference sequence). This CDR3 contains 16 residues. Trimming left V 3 bases short and J 6 bases short, with 20 bases between. Written as DNA, the CDR3 is TGTGCCAGCAGCTTTTTATATGCGGGACATATCTCTGAAGCTTTCTTT. This encodes CASSFLYAGHISEAFF.

The gene calls are TRBV11-2 and TRBJ2-3; no firm D call. Per the germline V gene, CDR1 is SGHAT and CDR2 is FQNNGV. V shed 2 bases and J shed 6 bases, with 3 bases lying between them. The CDR3 runs 11 residues. The CDR3 DNA reads as TGTGCCAGCAGCTTAAGCGATACGCAGTATTTT. Translated: CASSLSDTQYF.

V gene TRBV7-6 combines with J gene TRBJ2-1; 8 bases agree with TRBD2. The CDR3 covers 16 residues. The ends lost 4 bases at V and 4 bases at J; junction bases unmatched: 9. Germline values: CDR1 SGHVS, CDR2 FNYEAQ. The CDR3 reads CASSSAGTSTYNEQFF. CDR3 DNA: TGTGCCAGCAGCTCCGCCGGGACTAGTACGTACAATGAGCAGTTCTTC.

V usage is TRBV5-6 and J usage is TRBJ2-1; either TRBD1 or TRBD2 may fit D (5 bases each). This CDR3 has 14 residues. V dropped 0 bases and J dropped 7 bases, with 11 bases sitting between them. CDR1 SGHDT and CDR2 YYEEEE come from the germline V gene. DNA for the CDR3: TGTGCCAGCAGCTTGGATTGGGGGTGGAATGAGCAGTTCTTC. Protein product: CASSLDWGWNEQFF. Based on the CDR3 plus reference TRBV5-6 and TRBJ2-1, the full variable domain is DAGVTQSPTHLIKTRGQQVTLRCSPKSGHDTVSWYQQALGQGPQFIFQYYEEEERQRGNFPDRFSGHQFPNYSSELNVNALLLGDSALYLCASSLDWGWNEQFFGPGTRLTVL.

The rearrangement uses TRBV4-2 and TRBJ1-5, with unresolved D. From germline, CDR1 is LGHNA and CDR2 YNFKEQ. Between the trimmed V and J ends, which lost 0 bases and 0 bases, there was a span of 15 bases. This CDR3 region has 18 residues. The CDR3 DNA reads TGTGCCAGCAGCCAAGAAAGCCCCCTTCATTTTAGCAATCAGCCCCAGCATTTT. It specifies CASSQESPLHFSNQPQHF.

This chain links TRBV19 with TRBJ2-3, with unresolved D. The CDR3 runs to 13 residues. The V end was cut by 5 bases, the J end by 2 bases, with 8 bases between. In germline, CDR1 is LNHDA, CDR2 SQIVND (reference sequence). CDR3 sequence (DNA): TGTGCCAGTAGTTTATTAGCCACAGATACGCAGTATTTT. Its protein product is CASSLLATDTQYF.

The chain joins TRBV5-8 to TRBJ2-2; D may be TRBD1 (7 bases). Germline V gene sequence: CDR1 SGHTS, CDR2 YDEGEE. The CDR3 length is 14 residues. Trimming cost V 7 bases and J 0 bases, with 10 bases left between them. The CDR3 DNA reads as TGTGCCAGCCAGGGGGGACCGAACACCGGGGAGCTGTTTTTT. Protein sequence: CASQGGPNTGELFF.